Listed below are T cell receptor beta chains from one sample, sequenced in a study of CD4+ T cells in melanoma. Libraries were prepared by immunoSEQ multiplex PCR; TCRdb keeps only in-frame clonotypes and omits some of them. The profile shows roughly 110,000 clones, around 92% of them singletons. The sequenced sample was peripheral blood. The receptor source for this set is a human donor with melanoma. The CDR3 runs from the conserved cysteine through the conserved F or W. A D gene is named only where the DNA matches it firmly. Clone size is not always given. Where it is, it says once, few, many or a class for expanded clones.

CDR3aa,CDR3nt,d_gene,v_gene,abundance,j_gene
CASRQGLSNTEAFF,TGTGCCAGCCGCCAGGGGTTATCGAACACTGAAGCTTTCTTT,NA,TRBV2,once,TRBJ1-1
CASTSDGFSYNEQFF,TGTGCCAGCACCAGCGACGGTTTCTCCTACAATGAGCAGTTCTTC,NA,TRBV28,NA,TRBJ2-1
CASSLGTGPRGYTF,TGTGCCAGCAGTTTAGGGACAGGGCCTCGGGGCTACACCTTC,TRBD1,TRBV28,NA,TRBJ1-2
CASSLRREAYNEQFF,TGTGCCAGCAGCTTACGGAGAGAGGCCTACAATGAGCAGTTCTTC,NA,TRBV7-9,NA,TRBJ2-1
CASSLTGQGSYEQYF,TGTGCCAGCAGCTTAACTGGACAGGGGAGTTACGAGCAGTACTTC,TRBD1,TRBV7-2,NA,TRBJ2-7
CASSLRQTTYEQYF,TGCGCCAGCAGCCTCCGGCAAACGACCTACGAGCAGTACTTC,NA,TRBV4-1,NA,TRBJ2-7
CASTWGTDTQYF,TGTGCCAGCACCTGGGGGACAGATACGCAGTATTTT,NA,TRBV11-2,NA,TRBJ2-3
CASSYRVDSPLHF,TGTGCCAGCAGCTACAGGGTGGATTCACCCCTCCACTTT,NA,TRBV5-6,NA,TRBJ1-6
CASSPPGIRGETQYF,TGTGCCAGCAGCCCCCCCGGGATCAGAGGAGAGACCCAGTACTTC,NA,TRBV7-9,NA,TRBJ2-5
CASSPRDSQETQYF,TGTGCCAGCTCTCCCCGGGACTCCCAGGAGACCCAGTACTTC,NA,TRBV18,NA,TRBJ2-5
CASSPGWNEQFF,TGTGCCAGCAGCCCAGGGTGGAATGAGCAGTTCTTC,NA,TRBV11-3,NA,TRBJ2-1
CASSLWSNEQYF,TGTGCCAGCAGCTTGTGGTCGAACGAGCAGTACTTC,NA,TRBV5-6,NA,TRBJ2-7
CASSPLGQGNTEAFF,TGTGCCAGCAGTCCCCTCGGACAGGGGAACACTGAAGCTTTCTTT,TRBD1,TRBV28,NA,TRBJ1-1
CSVGATGNTIYF,TGCAGCGTTGGGGCTACCGGAAACACCATATATTTT,NA,TRBV29-1,once,TRBJ1-3
CASSEAWMNTEAFF,TGTGCCAGCAGTGAAGCCTGGATGAACACTGAAGCTTTCTTT,NA,TRBV2,NA,TRBJ1-1
CASSSYREAFF,TGTGCCAGCAGCTCTTACAGGGAAGCTTTCTTT,NA,TRBV7-3,NA,TRBJ1-1
CASSLDLGTQYF,TGTGCCAGCAGCTTAGACTTGGGTACGCAGTATTTT,NA,TRBV7-9,NA,TRBJ2-3
CASSYNDRVAFF,TGTGCCAGCAGCTATAACGACAGGGTTGCTTTCTTT,TRBD1,TRBV7-2,NA,TRBJ1-1
CASSRRTTFRNQPQHF,TGTGCCAGTAGTAGGAGGACAACTTTTCGCAATCAGCCCCAGCATTTT,NA,TRBV19,NA,TRBJ1-5
CASSSGTSGLTDTQYF,TGTGCCAGCAGCTCCGGGACTAGCGGCCTCACAGATACGCAGTATTTT,TRBD2,TRBV5-4,once,TRBJ2-3
CASSPGPRTEAFF,TGTGCCAGCAGCCCCGGGCCGCGCACTGAAGCTTTCTTT,NA,TRBV28,NA,TRBJ1-1
CASSQLSAGGSPLHF,TGCGCCAGCAGCCAATTATCGGCAGGGGGATCACCCCTCCACTTT,TRBD1,TRBV5-4,NA,TRBJ1-6
CASSPQSYQETQYF,TGTGCCAGCTCACCACAGAGCTACCAAGAGACCCAGTACTTC,NA,TRBV18,NA,TRBJ2-5
CASSLTGDQPQHF,TGTGCCAGCAGCTTGACAGGGGATCAGCCCCAGCATTTT,TRBD1,TRBV7-3,NA,TRBJ1-5
CASTGQTEQFF,TGTGCCAGCACCGGACAGACCGAGCAGTTCTTC,NA,TRBV25-1,NA,TRBJ2-1
CASSLAGDYGYTF,TGTGCCAGCAGCTTGGCAGGGGACTATGGCTACACCTTC,NA,TRBV5-6,NA,TRBJ1-2
CASSGPLSMETQYF,TGCGCCAGCAGCGGCCCCCTCTCAATGGAGACCCAGTACTTC,NA,TRBV5-1,once,TRBJ2-5
CASSSPGTRFYEQYF,TGCGCCAGCAGCTCACCCGGGACTAGATTCTACGAGCAGTACTTC,TRBD2,TRBV4-1,NA,TRBJ2-7
CAWDKKRDRGRGQPQHF,TGTGCCTGGGACAAAAAAAGGGACAGGGGGCGAGGTCAGCCCCAGCATTTT,TRBD1,TRBV30,once,TRBJ1-5
CASSFSGGPNTGELFF,TGTGCCAGCAGCTTTAGCGGGGGGCCAAACACCGGGGAGCTGTTTTTT,TRBD2,TRBV7-3,NA,TRBJ2-2
CSVASTGFYGYTF,TGCAGCGTAGCTAGCACAGGGTTCTATGGCTACACCTTC,NA,TRBV29-1,NA,TRBJ1-2
CASSQVSGAGDTQYF,TGCGCCAGCAGCCAAGTTTCAGGGGCTGGAGATACGCAGTATTTT,NA,TRBV4-3,NA,TRBJ2-3
CASSQGQGTDTQYF,TGTGCCAGCAGCCAAGGACAGGGAACAGATACGCAGTATTTT,TRBD1,TRBV7-3,NA,TRBJ2-3
CASSGTGTDAYEQYF,TGTGCCAGCAGCGGGACCGGGACTGACGCCTACGAGCAGTACTTC,NA,TRBV7-6,NA,TRBJ2-7
CASSLVGRNSGTDTQYF,TGTGCCAGCAGCTTAGTGGGCAGGAATTCGGGTACAGATACGCAGTATTTT,NA,TRBV7-6,NA,TRBJ2-3
CSGTTGVEEKLFF,TGCAGCGGAACGACAGGGGTTGAAGAAAAACTGTTTTTT,TRBD1,TRBV29-1,NA,TRBJ1-4
CASSFGLAGGLPDTQYF,TGCGCCAGCAGCTTCGGTCTAGCGGGGGGGCTTCCAGATACGCAGTATTTT,TRBD2,TRBV5-1,NA,TRBJ2-3
CASRRRLRMIGTLHF,TGTGCCAGCAGGCGTCGCCTCCGTATGATTGGAACCCTCCACTTT,NA,TRBV5-7,NA,TRBJ1-6
CASSPGTVDTGELFF,TGTGCCAGCAGCCCCGGGACAGTGGACACCGGGGAGCTGTTTTTT,TRBD1,TRBV7-2,NA,TRBJ2-2
CASSQITGNTEAFF,TGCGCCAGCAGCCAAATAACAGGGAACACTGAAGCTTTCTTT,NA,TRBV4-3,NA,TRBJ1-1
CASSLAMAGNTIYF,TGTGCCAGCAGCTTAGCCATGGCTGGAAACACCATATATTTT,NA,TRBV7-6,NA,TRBJ1-3
CASSDSVAIYF,TGCGCCAGCAGCGATTCCGTCGCCATATATTTT,NA,TRBV5-1,NA,TRBJ1-3
CASSMLPQLWQFF,TGCGCCAGCAGCATGCTCCCCCAGTTGTGGCAGTTCTTC,NA,TRBV5-1,NA,TRBJ2-1
CASSLGGERTYTEAFF,TGTGCCAGCAGCTTGGGGGGGGAGAGAACCTACACTGAAGCTTTCTTT,NA,TRBV5-6,NA,TRBJ1-1
CASSLSPRRETQYF,TGTGCCAGCAGTCTAAGTCCTCGACGAGAGACCCAGTACTTC,NA,TRBV14,NA,TRBJ2-5
CTSRFVCLRKTYGYTF,TGCACCAGCAGGTTCGTGTGTTTGCGAAAGACCTATGGCTACACCTTC,NA,TRBV1,NA,TRBJ1-2
CASSYSMQGNTEAFF,TGTGCCAGCAGTTACTCGATGCAAGGGAACACTGAAGCTTTCTTT,NA,TRBV6-5,NA,TRBJ1-1
CASSPQGFGTEAFF,TGCGCCAGCAGTCCACAGGGATTCGGCACTGAAGCTTTCTTT,NA,TRBV5-1,NA,TRBJ1-1
CASSFGTGGTEAFF,TGCGCCAGCAGCTTTGGGACAGGAGGCACTGAAGCTTTCTTT,TRBD1,TRBV5-1,NA,TRBJ1-1
CASSFGTGFEQYF,TGTGCCAGCAGCTTCGGGACAGGGTTTGAGCAGTACTTC,TRBD1,TRBV7-3,NA,TRBJ2-7
CASSLGQGLYEQYF,TGCGCCAGCAGCCTCGGACAGGGGCTCTACGAGCAGTACTTC,TRBD1,TRBV4-1,once,TRBJ2-7
CASSLVWPPRPGELFF,TGTGCCAGCAGCTTAGTATGGCCCCCTCGTCCCGGGGAGCTGTTTTTT,NA,TRBV7-3,NA,TRBJ2-2
CASSLTWTGVYEQYF,TGTGCCAGCAGTTTAACCTGGACAGGGGTCTACGAGCAGTACTTC,TRBD1,TRBV28,NA,TRBJ2-7
CASSPTSASETQYF,TGTGCCAGCAGCCCCACTAGCGCCTCAGAGACCCAGTACTTC,TRBD2,TRBV7-6,once,TRBJ2-5